The clone carrying this TCR beta chain showed up just a few times. As yet, its antigen is unknown. A J-beta primer mix and a sample-barcoded 5' primer were used in a second PCR of about 7 to 11 cycles. TCRdb reanalysed the 5' RACE reads using MiXCR and keeps one entry per CDR3 protein. Here the sample spans roughly 1,700,000 distinct CDR3 sequences, roughly 27% being singletons. The study recruited healthy Caucasian donors from Russia who were aged about 6 to 90. The record originates from a study of blood T cells in healthy people across ages. Germline V gene data show CDR1 as DFQATT and CDR2 as SNEGSKA (reference sequence). The CDR3 extends over 13 amino acids. V dropped 4 bases and J dropped 4 bases, with 11 bases sitting between them. Findings of the study overall: Both higher diversity and more naive CD4+ cells marked long-lived donors when set against aged donors. There was no known CMV status for donors, so expanded clonotype changes were possibly confounded.

Sample: blood. This receptor was taken from a woman aged 30 to 39 in good health. V gene TRBV20-1 combines with J gene TRBJ2-1; tentative D call: TRBD1 (7 bases). The CDR3 nucleotides read TGCAGTGCTAAGGGGGCGGGATACAATGAGCAGTTCTTC. Translation: CSAKGAGYNEQFF.